These 25 T cell receptor beta chains came from one sample sequenced in a study of breast tumors, draining lymph nodes, adjacent tissues. MiXCR, run by TCRdb on the multiplex PCR reads, gives a single entry per CDR3 protein. The sample shows some 200,000 distinct CDR3 sequences, about 32% of them seen only once. Samples came from axillary lymph nodes draining the breast cancer. Sample: axillary lymph node tissue. These receptors came from a female donor with breast cancer. Some clones in this sample may be carry-over from other donors' samples.

This clonotype was detected only a few times. One end of the junction is discordant with germline, which a read error may explain. The CDR3 DNA sequence: TGTGCCAGCTCACCACGGGTCCCGGGACAGGGGGCCGGAGGTGGCGAAAAACTGTTTTTT. Translation: CASSPRVPGQGAGGGEKLFF. The chain has TRBV4-1 and TRBJ1-4; 12 bases fit TRBD1. The CDR3 runs to 20 residues. Germline V gives CDR1 MGHRA, CDR2 YSYEKL.

This clonotype was seen repeatedly, ten times or more. The chain uses TRBV7-9 and TRBJ2-1, with 14 bases fitting TRBD2. The CDR3 length is 19 residues. Unmatched junction bases numbered 6, after V lost 0 bases and J lost 2 bases. Germline-derived CDR1 and CDR2 are SEHNR and FQNEAQ (reference sequence). The CDR3 DNA reads as TGTGCCAGCAGCTTAGCATCTGGGACTAGCGGGAGAGCCTACAATGAGCAGTTCTTC. Translation: CASSLASGTSGRAYNEQFF.

For this clonotype: The CDR3 carries no conserved terminal phenylalanine or tryptophan, so it likely arises from a read error. The rearrangement uses TRBV9 and TRBJ2-1; 7 nucleotides align to TRBD2. Germline CDR1 SGDLS, CDR2 YYNGEE. The CDR3 totals 13 residues. With 2 bases clipped from V and 4 bases from J, the junction kept 0 bases outside the gene matches. This CDR3 reads CASSVSGYNEQFS. In nucleotides, the CDR3 is TGTGCCAGCAGCGTTAGCGGGTACAATGAGCAGTTCTCC.

About this clonotype: A much larger clone lies a single base off, so this may be a read error. This chain uses TRBV12-3 or TRBV12-4 with TRBJ2-7; D is uncertain. This CDR3 contains 13 residues. V was clipped by 3 bases and J by 5 bases, with 11 bases between them. The CDR3 sequence: CASSFTRDHEQYF. In DNA, the CDR3 is TGTGCCAGCAGTTTCACTCGAGACCACGAGCAGTACTTC.

This clonotype was seen a few times. V and J are TRBV28 and TRBJ2-1; D is undetermined. The ends were cut back, 2 bases at V and 4 bases at J, with 15 bases in the middle. CDR3 size: 16 residues. Germline CDR1 is MDHEN and CDR2 is SYDVKM. CDR3 nucleotide sequence: TGTGCCAGCAGTTTAGCGGCCATGCCCCCTTACAATGAGCAGTTCTTC. Protein: CASSLAAMPPYNEQFF. The whole variable domain, remainder taken from reference TRBV28 and TRBJ2-1, is DVKVTQSSRYLVKRTGEKVFLECVQDMDHENMFWYRQDPGLGLRLIYFSYDVKMKEKGDIPEGYSVSREKKERFSLILESASTNQTSMYLCASSLAAMPPYNEQFFGPGTRLTVL.

With respect to this clonotype: The missing conserved phenylalanine or tryptophan at the end of this CDR3 makes a read error likely. No DNA is shown, since the ends of the CDR3 on it are uncertain; the CDR3 is the one TCRdb lists. This chain joins TRBV20-1 and TRBJ1-4. Ends included, the CDR3 has 8 residues. Germline assignment: CDR1 DFQATT and CDR2 SNEGSKA (reference sequence). CDR3 loop: CSATQGFD.

The rearrangement joins TRBV18 to TRBJ1-1, with TRBD1 identical over 8 bases. Germline V CDR1 and CDR2: KGHSH, LQKENI. CDR3 length: 14 residues. V dropped 3 bases and J dropped 6; count of bases not matched to a gene: 6. The CDR3 loop is CASSPDRGSAEAFF. CDR3 nucleotides: TGTGCCAGCTCACCCGACAGGGGTTCGGCTGAAGCTTTCTTT.

There are many counts of this clonotype. The chain combines TRBV7-3 with TRBJ2-1; 9 bases line up with TRBD1. The length of the CDR3 is 12 residues. The V gene's germline CDR1 is SGHTA and CDR2 FQGTGA. The trim removed 4 bases at V and 10 bases at J, leaving 2 bases unmatched. CDR3 region: CASSSDRGEQFF. The CDR3 bases are TGTGCCAGCAGCTCAGACAGGGGGGAGCAGTTCTTC.

In the case of this clonotype: This clone may be a read error of a much larger clone one base away. The chain links TRBV20-1 to TRBJ2-4, with 7 bases identical to TRBD2. The J segment lost 9 bases and the V segment lost 0 bases, leaving 11 bases of the junction unmatched. This CDR3 contains 15 residues. CDR1 and CDR2 (germline): DFQATT, SNEGSKA (reference sequence). CDR3 amino acids: CSARDSGRVEGIQYF. CDR3 bases: TGCAGTGCTAGAGATTCAGGGAGGGTTGAGGGCATTCAGTACTTC.

This clonotype was found many times. This chain uses TRBV28 with TRBJ1-4, with a possible D match to TRBD1 (5 bases). V was pared by 2 bases and J by 7 bases, with 11 bases between. CDR1 MDHEN and CDR2 SYDVKM come from the germline V gene. The CDR3 contains 14 residues. The CDR3, as DNA: TGTGCCAGCAGTTTAGGGGCGGATGTTGAAAAACTGTTTTTT. Protein sequence: CASSLGADVEKLFF.

J is TRBJ1-1 and V is TRBV12-3 or TRBV12-4; D is possibly TRBD1 (6 bases). V lost 3 bases and J lost 11, with 16 bases in between. This CDR3 region has 13 residues. The CDR3 DNA reads as TGTGCCAGCAGTTTCTTCCAGGGAGGGGGGGCTTTCTTT. This encodes CASSFFQGGGAFF.

This clonotype was seen repeatedly, ten times or more. At one of its ends the junction is not consistent with the germline gene, which may arise from a read error. The chain couples TRBV6-5 to TRBJ1-6; possibly TRBD1 for D (5 bases). CDR1 and CDR2 from the germline V gene are MNHEY and SVGAGI. CDR3 size: 15 residues. The CDR3 DNA is TGTGCCAGCAGTCACTCTGGCAGGGAGGGTTCACCCCTCCACTTT. It codes for CASSHSGREGSPLHF.

In this sample, this clonotype turned up many times. The chain employs TRBV12-3 or TRBV12-4 and TRBJ2-7; D is uncertain. The length of the CDR3 is 13 residues. The germline V and J ends were trimmed by 6 bases and 3 bases, with 12 bases remaining between them. This CDR3 is CASSPGPFYEQYF. The CDR3 nucleotides are TGTGCCAGCAGCCCCGGGCCGTTCTACGAGCAGTACTTC.

The chain joins TRBV15 to TRBJ1-2, with a weak D call TRBD1 (5 bases). Between the trimmed V and J ends, which lost 1 base and 5 bases, there was a span of 17 bases. Per germline, CDR1 LNHNV and CDR2 YYDKDF (reference sequence). This CDR3 is 16 amino acids long. CDR3: CATSRARPGDGYGYTF. CDR3 sequence (DNA): TGTGCCACCAGCAGAGCTCGGCCGGGGGACGGGTATGGCTACACCTTC.

This sequence joins TRBV5-1 and TRBJ1-4, with 8 bases that match TRBD1. Germline loops: CDR1 SGHRS, CDR2 YFSETQ. This CDR3 contains 14 residues. The J segment lost 5 bases and the V segment lost 4 bases, leaving 4 bases of the junction unmatched. CDR3 in DNA: TGCGCCAGCAGCCTAAGACAGGGGAATGAAAAACTGTTTTTT. This gives the protein CASSLRQGNEKLFF.

In its sample, this clonotype was seen a few times. This rearrangement joins TRBV6-5 to TRBJ1-5; D unclear. Per the germline V gene, CDR1 is MNHEY and CDR2 is SVGAGI. V lost 6 bases to trimming and J lost 2 bases, with 14 bases between them. There are 15 residues in the CDR3. Here the CDR3 reads CASSPPGSGNQPQHF. The DNA for the CDR3 is TGTGCCAGCAGCCCCCCGGGATCGGGCAATCAGCCCCAGCATTTT.

This clonotype has at least ten counts. The V call is TRBV5-1, the J call TRBJ1-3; D not resolved. This CDR3 region has 11 residues. Germline V gives CDR1 SGHRS, CDR2 YFSETQ. The ends were cut back, 0 bases at V and 7 bases at J, with 2 bases in the middle. The CDR3 protein is CASSLENTIYF. The DNA for the CDR3 is TGCGCCAGCAGCTTGGAGAACACCATATATTTT.

This clonotype was seen many times. The V and J genes are TRBV19 and TRBJ2-7; 8 bases map to TRBD1. Germline assignment: CDR1 LNHDA and CDR2 SQIVND (reference sequence). V lost 3 bases to trimming and J lost 1 base; unmatched junction nucleotides: 11. The CDR3 sequence is 17 residues long. CDR3 in amino acids: CASSIRPGTGASYEQYF. In nucleotides, the CDR3 is TGTGCCAGTAGTATTAGACCCGGGACAGGTGCTTCCTACGAGCAGTACTTC.

V is TRBV9 and J is TRBJ2-6, with 14 bases fitting TRBD2. The V and J ends lost 4 bases and 0 bases, in that order; junction bases with no gene match: 6. Germline assignment: CDR1 SGDLS and CDR2 YYNGEE. This CDR3 is 19 amino acids long. The CDR3 DNA reads as TGTGCCAGCAGCCCGCCCGGGACTAGCGGGAGCTCTGGGGCCAACGTCCTGACTTTC. It specifies CASSPPGTSGSSGANVLTF.

Many counts were recorded for this clonotype. This chain connects TRBV6-2 or TRBV6-3 to TRBJ2-3; 10 nucleotides line up with TRBD2. This CDR3 has 15 amino acids. Germline-derived CDR1 and CDR2 are MNHEY and SVGEGT. After removal of 6 bases from V and 6 bases from J, the junction contained 9 bases not matched to a gene. CDR3 nucleotide sequence: TGTGCCAGCAGCTTACCTAGCGGGAGACGGGATACGCAGTATTTT. It yields the protein CASSLPSGRRDTQYF.

This clonotype occurred many times. This chain joins TRBV5-6 and TRBJ2-3; tentative D call: TRBD2 (7 bases). The CDR3 covers 13 residues. V was cut by 4 bases and J by 6 bases, with 12 bases left in between. The germline V gene encodes CDR1 SGHDT and CDR2 YYEEEE. CDR3 amino acids: CASSPRGADTQYF. In DNA form, the CDR3 reads TGTGCCAGCAGCCCCCGGGGGGCCGATACGCAGTATTTT.

For this clonotype: Given the absence of the conserved phenylalanine or tryptophan at the CDR3 end, a read error is likely. The chain links TRBV7-2 to TRBJ1-2; D gene uncertain. This CDR3 is 13 amino acids long. Between the trimmed V and J ends, which lost 1 base and 3 bases, there was a span of 6 bases. In germline, CDR1 is SGHTA, CDR2 FQGNSA. The CDR3 sequence is CASSLGLYYGYTS. CDR3 sequence (DNA): TGTGCCAGCAGCTTAGGACTGTACTATGGCTACACCTCC.

Worth noting for this clonotype: Since a much larger clone is just one base distant, this may be a read error. This CDR3 fails to terminate in the conserved phenylalanine or tryptophan, so it likely reflects a read error. V gene TRBV28 combines with J gene TRBJ2-5; no reliable D call. CDR1 and CDR2 from the germline V gene are MDHEN and SYDVKM. This CDR3 comprises 14 residues. The V end was cut by 1 base, the J end by 2 bases, with 8 bases between. The CDR3 DNA reads as TGTGCCAGCAGTTTATTGGACCTTCAAGAGACCCAGTACGTC. This encodes CASSLLDLQETQYV.

Many counts were recorded for this clonotype. This chain links TRBV19 with TRBJ1-2; TRBD1 is a possible D gene (6 bases). The CDR3 length is 14 residues. V was pared by 5 bases and J by 8 bases, with 18 bases between. In germline, CDR1 is LNHDA, CDR2 SQIVND (reference sequence). The chain's CDR3 is CASSPQQGIVGYTF. The CDR3 DNA follows: TGTGCCAGTAGTCCCCAACAGGGAATTGTCGGCTACACCTTC.

This clonotype was counted at least ten times. The chain employs TRBV2 and TRBJ2-5, with TRBD1 as a possible D gene (6 bases). CDR3 length: 13 residues. With 4 bases removed from V and 2 bases from J, the gap between germline ends came to 8 bases. Per germline, CDR1 SNHLY and CDR2 FYNNEI. The CDR3, as DNA: TGTGCCAGCAGTGTAGGGGGACAAGAGACCCAGTACTTC. Amino acid sequence: CASSVGGQETQYF.